The next 27 T cell receptor beta chains were all read from a single sample in a study of regulatory T cells in long-lasting Graves disease. Time point denoted: persistent/refractory GD, antithyroid drugs over 5 years with positive TRAb. The authors made the TCR library using RNA they extracted from PBMCs. Library construction for TCR beta used iRepertoire HTBI primers and Arm-PCR of CDR3 regions. MiXCR was run by TCRdb on the multiplex PCR reads, yielding one entry per CDR3 protein. The top ten hold less than 25% of the sample, which has 400,000 or so distinct CDR3 sequences, less than 25% seen once. Sample: peripheral blood mononuclear cells (PBMCs), taken when the disease was refractory, from a patient treated with antithyroid drugs. The receptors derive from a female donor with Graves disease.

This clonotype was seen many times. The V gene is TRBV12-3 or TRBV12-4, the J gene TRBJ1-1; the D gene is possibly TRBD1 (5 bases). The CDR3 is 15 amino acids. V was shortened by 3 bases and J by 10 bases, with 21 bases between the two germline ends. The CDR3 sequence is CASSFVGLGLGGAFF. CDR3 nucleotide sequence: TGTGCCAGCAGTTTTGTCGGTTTGGGATTGGGGGGAGCTTTCTTT.

For this clonotype: The conserved phenylalanine or tryptophan is not found at the CDR3 terminus, so this likely reflects a read error. The genes are TRBV28 and TRBJ2-6, with D tentatively TRBD2 (5 bases). Looked up from germline, CDR1 is MDHEN and CDR2 is SYDVKM. This CDR3 has 19 residues. The germline V and J ends were trimmed by 8 bases and 0 bases, with 23 bases remaining between them. The CDR3 spells CASHPLGDRDFSGANVLTL. CDR3 sequence (DNA): TGTGCCAGCCACCCTCTGGGAGACCGAGATTTCTCTGGGGCCAACGTCCTGACTCTC.

This clonotype was found many times. The chain has TRBV29-1 and TRBJ2-7; D is unclear. Per the germline V gene, CDR1 is SQVTM and CDR2 is ANQGSEA. This CDR3 has 12 amino acids. Trimming removed 6 bases at V and 0 bases at J, with 9 bases between. CDR3 DNA: TGCAGCGTCACCACGACCTCCTACGAGCAGTACTTC. This translates into CSVTTTSYEQYF.

This clonotype was found many times. J is TRBJ2-7 and V is TRBV7-2; the match to TRBD1 covers 7 bases. From germline, CDR1 is SGHTA and CDR2 FQGNSA. V lost 3 bases, J lost 5 bases, and 10 bases stayed unmatched. The CDR3 covers 15 residues. The DNA for the CDR3 is TGTGCCAGCAGCTTCCTACTCCGGGACAGAAACGAGCAGTACTTC. This gives the protein CASSFLLRDRNEQYF.

Comment on this clonotype: One end of the junction varies from germline; a read error may be responsible. This rearrangement joins TRBV13 to TRBJ2-7, with a tentative D call TRBD1 (5 bases). CDR3 length: 17 amino acids. Germline CDR1 PRHDT, CDR2 FYEKMQ (reference sequence). For the CDR3, the DNA is TGTGCCGGCAGCTTAGGCGGCAGGGCCTTATCCTCCTACGAGCAGTACTTC. Its protein product is CAGSLGGRALSSYEQYF.

With respect to this clonotype: Its ends do not fully match the called genes, so a read error is possible. The V and J genes are TRBV7-9 and TRBJ2-7, with D perhaps given as TRBD1 or TRBD2 (5 bases each). The CDR3 runs to 14 residues. CDR1 and CDR2 (germline): SEHNR, FQNEAQ (reference sequence). This CDR3 reads CAGSSRDGSYEQYF. The CDR3 DNA reads TGTGCCGGCAGCAGCCGGGACGGAAGTTACGAGCAGTACTTC.

The rearrangement joins TRBV12-3 or TRBV12-4 to TRBJ2-5; D is ambiguous. Trimming pared 8 bases from V and 5 bases from J, leaving 9 bases between. The CDR3 covers 11 residues. The CDR3 DNA sequence: TGTGCCAGCCAGCCGTGGGAGACCCAGTACTTC. It is translated as CASQPWETQYF.

The chain employs TRBV6-1 and TRBJ2-7; D may be TRBD1 or TRBD2 (5 bases each). The CDR3 runs to 13 residues. V was shortened by 7 bases and J by 5 bases, with 15 bases between the two germline ends. CDR1 MNHNS and CDR2 SASEGT come from the germline V gene. CDR3: CASTEGWKDEQYF. CDR3 in DNA: TGTGCCAGCACCGAGGGGTGGAAGGACGAGCAGTACTTC.

This clonotype was recorded at least ten times. This rearrangement joins TRBV29-1 to TRBJ2-5; no definite D call. V shed 1 base and J shed 3 bases, with 6 bases lying between them. The CDR3 contains 12 residues. Germline lookup yields CDR1 SQVTM and CDR2 ANQGSEA. CDR3 in amino acids: CSVEGVEETQYF. The CDR3 DNA reads TGCAGCGTTGAAGGGGTGGAAGAGACCCAGTACTTC.

This clonotype was recorded at least ten times. V is TRBV11-2 and J is TRBJ1-1; the D gene is possibly TRBD1 (5 bases). V was pared by 3 bases and J by 5 bases, with 16 bases between. Germline values: CDR1 SGHAT, CDR2 FQNNGV. This CDR3 comprises 15 residues. The CDR3 bases are TGTGCCAGCAGCTTGTTAGGGGACGCAGGTACTGAAGCTTTCTTT. Its protein product is CASSLLGDAGTEAFF.

This clonotype was found a few times. The chain joins TRBV19 to TRBJ2-7, with D maybe TRBD2 (6 bases). Trimming removed 3 bases from V and 4 bases from J, with 10 bases in between. Germline V CDR1 and CDR2: LNHDA, SQIVND (reference sequence). The CDR3 runs 13 residues. This CDR3 is CASSMAGGYEQYF. CDR3 sequence (DNA): TGTGCCAGTAGTATGGCTGGGGGGTACGAGCAGTACTTC.

V gene TRBV7-8 combines with J gene TRBJ2-7, with 9 bases that match TRBD1. This CDR3 comprises 16 residues. The junction had 9 bases not matched to a gene; V was cut back by 2 bases and J by 4 bases. The V gene's germline CDR1 is SGHVS and CDR2 FQNEAQ. CDR3 coding DNA: TGTGCCAGCAGCTTAATCGAGGGACAGGGTTGGTACGAGCAGTACTTC. It translates to CASSLIEGQGWYEQYF.

This clonotype was counted many times. The V and J genes are TRBV7-2 and TRBJ2-7; 7 bases match TRBD1. From germline, CDR1 is SGHTA and CDR2 FQGNSA. The V segment lost 4 bases and the J segment 4 bases; nucleotides outside the gene matches: 4. This CDR3 has 13 residues. For the CDR3, the DNA is TGTGCCAGCAGCTCGACAGGGTTTTACGAGCAGTACTTC. Translated: CASSSTGFYEQYF.

This clonotype appeared a few times. The chain uses TRBV28 and TRBJ2-3; the match to TRBD2 covers 8 bases. This CDR3 is built from 18 residues. The V gene's germline CDR1 is MDHEN and CDR2 SYDVKM. Trimming removed 2 bases from V and 2 bases from J; junction bases left unmatched: 12. CDR3 loop: CASSLRVTSGPYTDTQYF. The DNA of the CDR3 is TGTGCCAGCAGTTTACGGGTAACTAGCGGTCCTTACACAGATACGCAGTATTTT.

This clonotype appeared a few times. This chain uses TRBV11-2 with TRBJ1-4; weak D call: TRBD1 (6 bases). CDR3 length: 15 residues. Germline CDR1 and CDR2: SGHAT and FQNNGV. The germline V and J ends were trimmed by 5 bases and 8 bases, with 18 bases remaining between them. CDR3 residues: CASSPEGGREEKLFF. The CDR3 region has the DNA TGTGCCAGCAGCCCCGAGGGGGGGCGTGAGGAAAAACTGTTTTTT.

The J gene is TRBJ1-2, the V gene TRBV19; TRBD1 is a possible D gene (5 bases). Trimming took off 6 bases at V and 8 bases at J, with 19 bases between the two ends. This CDR3 has 14 amino acids. CDR1 and CDR2 (germline): LNHDA, SQIVND (reference sequence). In nucleotides, the CDR3 is TGTGCCAGTAGGAAACAGGTAACGCCGGCGGGCTACACCTTC. It codes for CASRKQVTPAGYTF.

The gene calls are TRBV18 and TRBJ1-1, with no clear D. There are 17 residues in the CDR3. Germline V gene data show CDR1 as KGHSH and CDR2 as LQKENI. V was pared by 1 base and J by 4 bases, with 19 bases between. This CDR3 reads CASSPLQTSRTGTEAFF. As DNA, the CDR3 is TGTGCCAGCTCACCACTTCAGACTTCCCGAACGGGCACTGAAGCTTTCTTT.

This clonotype was seen many times. This sequence joins TRBV29-1 and TRBJ2-7; D uncertain. The V gene's germline CDR1 is SQVTM and CDR2 ANQGSEA. The CDR3 contains 12 residues. V was clipped by 4 bases and J by 4 bases, with 11 bases between them. The CDR3 DNA reads TGCAGCGTTGTTGGCTCGAAATACGAGCAGTACTTC. It codes for CSVVGSKYEQYF.

This sequence joins TRBV3-1 and TRBJ2-4, with D possibly being TRBD2 (6 bases). This CDR3 comprises 15 residues. V was trimmed by 6 bases and J by 4 bases, leaving 16 bases between them. Germline CDR1 reads LGHDT; CDR2 reads YNNKEL (reference sequence). CDR3 amino acids: CASSHDRAGKNIQYF. DNA for the CDR3: TGTGCCAGCAGTCACGACCGGGCGGGAAAAAACATTCAGTACTTC.

This clonotype appeared many times. The chain carries TRBV12-3 or TRBV12-4 and TRBJ2-2; the D gene is possibly TRBD2 (5 bases). Trimming shortened V by 7 bases and J by 0 bases, and 12 bases separated the two germline ends. CDR3 length equals 15 residues. The CDR3 region has the DNA TGTGCCAGCACCTCAGCGGAGGCGAACACCGGGGAGCTGTTTTTT. This gives the protein CASTSAEANTGELFF.

This clonotype was found many times. The chain links TRBV11-2 to TRBJ1-3; D unclear. V shed 3 bases and J shed 4 bases, with 4 bases lying between them. Germline loops: CDR1 SGHAT, CDR2 FQNNGV. CDR3 length equals 12 residues. The CDR3 DNA reads as TGTGCCAGCAGCTTGACGGGAAACACCATATATTTT. Translated: CASSLTGNTIYF.

This clonotype was observed a few times. The gene calls are TRBV3-1 and TRBJ2-7; D gene unclear. The CDR3 is made up of 12 amino acids. CDR1 is LGHDT and CDR2 is YNNKEL in the germline V gene (reference sequence). The ends were cut back, 5 bases at V and 3 bases at J, with 8 bases in the middle. CDR3 residues: CASSSQNYEQYF. CDR3 nucleotide sequence: TGTGCCAGCAGCTCACAAAACTACGAGCAGTACTTC.

At least ten counts were recorded for this clonotype. The rearrangement joins TRBV7-6 to TRBJ2-7, with D unresolved. CDR3 length: 13 residues. The germline V gene has CDR1 SGHVS and CDR2 FNYEAQ. V gave up 5 bases and J gave up 2 bases, with 10 bases separating them. The CDR3 nucleotides are TGTGCCAGCAGCCCAGACCAAACCTACGAGCAGTACTTC. Amino acids: CASSPDQTYEQYF.

The sample holds a few counts of this clonotype. The chain links TRBV6-1 to TRBJ2-4, with D possibly matching TRBD2 (6 bases). CDR3 size: 13 residues. Deletions cut 7 bases from V and 7 bases from J, with 14 bases between. Germline V gene data show CDR1 as MNHNS and CDR2 as SASEGT. CDR3 in amino acids: CASTQPSGNIQYF. The CDR3 region has the DNA TGTGCCAGCACCCAACCAAGCGGGAACATTCAGTACTTC.

This chain uses TRBV29-1 with TRBJ2-7, with D hard to call. Trimming stripped 0 bases from V and 5 bases from J, with 14 bases between. The CDR3 is 14 amino acids. Germline CDR1 is SQVTM and CDR2 is ANQGSEA. The CDR3 DNA follows: TGCAGCGTTGAAGAGCCCCACTCCTACAACGAGCAGTACTTC. Translated, it gives CSVEEPHSYNEQYF.

This clonotype was observed a few times. This chain joins TRBV20-1 and TRBJ2-7, with 14 nucleotides matching TRBD2. Trimming at V came to 0 bases and at J to 7 bases, leaving 11 bases not matched to a gene. The length of the CDR3 is 17 residues. Germline CDR1 reads DFQATT; CDR2 reads SNEGSKA (reference sequence). The CDR3 DNA follows: TGCAGTGCTAGAGACCTAAAGGGACTAGCGGGAGAGGGTGAGCAGTACTTC. Its protein product is CSARDLKGLAGEGEQYF.

The chain has TRBV20-1 and TRBJ1-5; 12 bases are a match to TRBD1. Per the germline V gene, CDR1 is DFQATT and CDR2 is SNEGSKA (reference sequence). The CDR3 has 14 amino acids. The trim removed 6 bases at V and 6 bases at J, leaving 6 bases unmatched. CDR3 sequence: CSARGTGGGQPQHF. In nucleotides, the CDR3 is TGCAGTGCCCGCGGGACAGGGGGCGGTCAGCCCCAGCATTTT.